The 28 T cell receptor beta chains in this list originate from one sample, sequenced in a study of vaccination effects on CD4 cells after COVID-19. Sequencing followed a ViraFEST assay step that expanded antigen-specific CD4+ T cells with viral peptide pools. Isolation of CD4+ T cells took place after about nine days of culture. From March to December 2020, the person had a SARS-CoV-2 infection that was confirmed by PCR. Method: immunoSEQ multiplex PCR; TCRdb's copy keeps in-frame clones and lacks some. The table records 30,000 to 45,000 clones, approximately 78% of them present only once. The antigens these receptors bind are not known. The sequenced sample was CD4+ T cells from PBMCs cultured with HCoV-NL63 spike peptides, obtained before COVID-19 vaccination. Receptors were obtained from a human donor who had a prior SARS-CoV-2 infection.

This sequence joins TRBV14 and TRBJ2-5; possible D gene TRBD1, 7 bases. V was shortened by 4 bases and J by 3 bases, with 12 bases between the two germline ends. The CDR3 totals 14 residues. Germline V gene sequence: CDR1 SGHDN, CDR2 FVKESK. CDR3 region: CASSPGGLEETQYF. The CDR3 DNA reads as TGTGCCAGCAGCCCAGGGGGGCTAGAAGAGACCCAGTACTTC.

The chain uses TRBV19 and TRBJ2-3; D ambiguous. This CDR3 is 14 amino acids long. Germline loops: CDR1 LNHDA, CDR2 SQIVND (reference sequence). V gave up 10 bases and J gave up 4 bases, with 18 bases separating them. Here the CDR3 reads CATSVEYTADTQYF. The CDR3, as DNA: TGTGCCACCTCCGTGGAATACACGGCAGATACGCAGTATTTT.

The CDR3 sequence is CASSLGLAEAYNEQFF. In DNA, the CDR3 is TGTGCCAGCAGCTTGGGGCTGGCGGAAGCCTACAATGAGCAGTTCTTC. This chain links TRBV5-5 with TRBJ2-1, with D uncertain. Trimming stripped 0 bases from V and 2 bases from J, with 12 bases between. The germline CDR1 and CDR2 sequences are SGHKS and YYEKEE (reference sequence). CDR3 size: 16 residues.

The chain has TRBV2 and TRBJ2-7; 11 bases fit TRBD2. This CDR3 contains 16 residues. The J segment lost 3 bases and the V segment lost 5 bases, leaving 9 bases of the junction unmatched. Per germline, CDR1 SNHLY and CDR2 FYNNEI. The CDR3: CASSSSGLAGNYEQYF. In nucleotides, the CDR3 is TGTGCCAGCAGTTCTAGTGGACTAGCGGGTAACTACGAGCAGTACTTC.

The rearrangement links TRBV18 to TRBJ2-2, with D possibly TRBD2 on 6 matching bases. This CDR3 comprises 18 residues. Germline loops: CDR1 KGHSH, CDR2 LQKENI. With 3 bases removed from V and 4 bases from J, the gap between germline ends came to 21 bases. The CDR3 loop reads CASSPDRDVLRGTGELFF. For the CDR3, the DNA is TGTGCCAGCTCACCCGACCGGGACGTTCTGCGGGGCACCGGGGAGCTGTTTTTT. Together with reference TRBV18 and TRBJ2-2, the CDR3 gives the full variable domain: NAGVMQNPRHLVRRRGQEARLRCSPMKGHSHVYWYRQLPEEGLKFMVYLQKENIIDESGMPKERFSAEFPKEGPSILRIQQVVRGDSAAYFCASSPDRDVLRGTGELFFGEGSRLTVL.

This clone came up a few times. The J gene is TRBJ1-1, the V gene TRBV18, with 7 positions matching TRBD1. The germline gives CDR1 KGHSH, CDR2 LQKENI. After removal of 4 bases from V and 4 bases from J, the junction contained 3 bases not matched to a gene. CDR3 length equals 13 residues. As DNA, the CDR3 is TGTGCCAGCTCACGGGACAGAGCCACTGAAGCTTTCTTT. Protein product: CASSRDRATEAFF.

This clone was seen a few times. CDR3 DNA sequence: TGTGCCAGCACGGGTTTGAGCAATCAGCCCCAGCATTTT. It specifies CASTGLSNQPQHF. V gene TRBV2 combines with J gene TRBJ1-5; D not resolved. The CDR3 runs 13 residues. Germline CDR1 SNHLY, CDR2 FYNNEI. V dropped 7 bases and J dropped 1 base, with 8 bases sitting between them.

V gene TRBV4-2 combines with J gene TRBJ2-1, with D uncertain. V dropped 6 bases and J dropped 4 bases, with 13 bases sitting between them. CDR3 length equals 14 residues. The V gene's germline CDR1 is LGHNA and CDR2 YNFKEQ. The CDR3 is CASRGSAGYNEQFF. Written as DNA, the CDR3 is TGTGCCAGCAGAGGGTCGGCTGGGTACAATGAGCAGTTCTTC.

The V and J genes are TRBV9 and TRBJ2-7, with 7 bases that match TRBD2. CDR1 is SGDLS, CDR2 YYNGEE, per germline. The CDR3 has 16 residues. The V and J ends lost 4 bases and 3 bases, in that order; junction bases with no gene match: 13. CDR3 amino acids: CASSPKRLAEGYEQYF. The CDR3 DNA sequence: TGTGCCAGCAGCCCAAAGAGACTAGCTGAAGGCTACGAGCAGTACTTC. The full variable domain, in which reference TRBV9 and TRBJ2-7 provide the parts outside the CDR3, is DSGVTQTPKHLITATGQRVTLRCSPRSGDLSVYWYQQSLDQGLQFLIQYYNGEERAKGNILERFSAQQFPDLHSELNLSSLELGDSALYFCASSPKRLAEGYEQYFGPGTRLTVT.

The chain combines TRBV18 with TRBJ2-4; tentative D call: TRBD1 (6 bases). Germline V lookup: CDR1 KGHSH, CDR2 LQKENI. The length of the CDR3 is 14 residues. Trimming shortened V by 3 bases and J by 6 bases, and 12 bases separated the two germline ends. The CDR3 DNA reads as TGTGCCAGCTCACCCTACCCACAGGGAAACATTCAGTACTTC. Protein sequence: CASSPYPQGNIQYF.

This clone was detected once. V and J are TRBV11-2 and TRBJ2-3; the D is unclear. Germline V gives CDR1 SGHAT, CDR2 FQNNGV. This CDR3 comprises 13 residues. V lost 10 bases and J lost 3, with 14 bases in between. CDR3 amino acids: CATAAWRTDTQYF. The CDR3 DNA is TGTGCCACTGCGGCCTGGAGAACAGATACGCAGTATTTT.

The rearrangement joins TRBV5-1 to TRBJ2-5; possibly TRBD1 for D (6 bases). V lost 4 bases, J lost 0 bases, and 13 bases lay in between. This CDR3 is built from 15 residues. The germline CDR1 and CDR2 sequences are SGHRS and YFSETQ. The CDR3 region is CASSPGTPYQETQYF. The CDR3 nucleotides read TGCGCCAGCAGCCCGGGGACACCCTACCAAGAGACCCAGTACTTC.

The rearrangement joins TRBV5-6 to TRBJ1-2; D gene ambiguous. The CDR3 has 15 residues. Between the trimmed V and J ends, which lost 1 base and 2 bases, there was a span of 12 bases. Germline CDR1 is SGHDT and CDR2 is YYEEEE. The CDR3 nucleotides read TGTGCCAGCAGCTTGTTGGCAAACCCAAACTATGGCTACACCTTC. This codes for CASSLLANPNYGYTF.

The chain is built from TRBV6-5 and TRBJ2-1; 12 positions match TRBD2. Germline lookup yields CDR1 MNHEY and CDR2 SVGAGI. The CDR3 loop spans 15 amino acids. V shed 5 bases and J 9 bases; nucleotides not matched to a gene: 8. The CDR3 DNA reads TGTGCCAGCAGTCCCCGACTAGCGGGAGCAAGTGAGCAGTTCTTC. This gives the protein CASSPRLAGASEQFF.

The CDR3 coding sequence is TGTGCCAGCAGCTTAGATAGGCGAGAGACCCAGTACTTC. Translated: CASSLDRRETQYF. The V call is TRBV7-9, the J call TRBJ2-5; D is undetermined. Germline CDR1 SEHNR, CDR2 FQNEAQ (reference sequence). The CDR3 runs to 13 residues. V lost 1 base and J lost 4, with 7 bases in between.

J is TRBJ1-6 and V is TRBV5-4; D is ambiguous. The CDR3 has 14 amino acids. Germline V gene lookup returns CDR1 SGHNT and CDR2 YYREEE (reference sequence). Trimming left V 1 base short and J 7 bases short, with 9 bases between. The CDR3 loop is CASSLQQKNSPLHF. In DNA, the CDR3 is TGTGCCAGCAGCTTGCAACAGAAAAATTCACCCCTCCACTTT. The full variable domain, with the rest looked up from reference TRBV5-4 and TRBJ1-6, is ETGVTQSPTHLIKTRGQQVTLRCSSQSGHNTVSWYQQALGQGPQFIFQYYREEENGRGNFPPRFSGLQFPNYSSELNVNALELDDSALYLCASSLQQKNSPLHFGNGTRLTVT.

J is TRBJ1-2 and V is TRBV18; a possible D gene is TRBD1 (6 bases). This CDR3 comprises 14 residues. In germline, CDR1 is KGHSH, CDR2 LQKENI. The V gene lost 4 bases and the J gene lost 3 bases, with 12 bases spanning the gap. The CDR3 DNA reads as TGTGCCAGCTCACGCGATAGACAGGACTATGGCTACACCTTC. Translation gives CASSRDRQDYGYTF.

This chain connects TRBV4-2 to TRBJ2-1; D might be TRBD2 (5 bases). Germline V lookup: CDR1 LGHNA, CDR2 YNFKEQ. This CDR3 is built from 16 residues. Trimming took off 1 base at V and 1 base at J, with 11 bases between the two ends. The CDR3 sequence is CASSQARVASYNEQFF. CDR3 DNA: TGTGCCAGCAGCCAAGCGAGGGTTGCGTCCTACAATGAGCAGTTCTTC.

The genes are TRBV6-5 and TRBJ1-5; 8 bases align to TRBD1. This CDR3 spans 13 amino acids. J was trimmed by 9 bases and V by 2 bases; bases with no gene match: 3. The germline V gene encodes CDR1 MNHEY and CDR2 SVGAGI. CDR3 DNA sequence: TGTGCCAGCAGTTACCAGACAGGGGCGCCCCAGCATTTT. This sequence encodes CASSYQTGAPQHF.

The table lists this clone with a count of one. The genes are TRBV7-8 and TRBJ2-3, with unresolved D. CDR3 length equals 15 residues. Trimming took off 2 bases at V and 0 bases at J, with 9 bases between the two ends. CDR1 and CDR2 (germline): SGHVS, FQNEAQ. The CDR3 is CASSLRYTSTDTQYF. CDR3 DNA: TGTGCCAGCAGCTTAAGGTATACTAGCACAGATACGCAGTATTTT.

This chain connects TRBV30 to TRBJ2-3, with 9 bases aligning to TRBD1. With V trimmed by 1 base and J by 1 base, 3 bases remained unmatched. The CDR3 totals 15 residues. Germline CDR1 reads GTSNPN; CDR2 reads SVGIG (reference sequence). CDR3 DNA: TGTGCCTGGAGTGCTTGGACAGGGGGCACAGATACGCAGTATTTT. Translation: CAWSAWTGGTDTQYF.

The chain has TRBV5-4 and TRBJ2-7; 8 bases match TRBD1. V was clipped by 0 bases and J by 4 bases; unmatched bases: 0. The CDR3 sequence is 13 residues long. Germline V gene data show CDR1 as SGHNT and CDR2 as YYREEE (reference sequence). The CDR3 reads CASSLGDRYEQYF. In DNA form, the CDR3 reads TGTGCCAGCAGCTTGGGGGACAGGTACGAGCAGTACTTC. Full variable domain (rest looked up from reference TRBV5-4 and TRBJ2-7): ETGVTQSPTHLIKTRGQQVTLRCSSQSGHNTVSWYQQALGQGPQFIFQYYREEENGRGNFPPRFSGLQFPNYSSELNVNALELDDSALYLCASSLGDRYEQYFGPGTRLTVT.

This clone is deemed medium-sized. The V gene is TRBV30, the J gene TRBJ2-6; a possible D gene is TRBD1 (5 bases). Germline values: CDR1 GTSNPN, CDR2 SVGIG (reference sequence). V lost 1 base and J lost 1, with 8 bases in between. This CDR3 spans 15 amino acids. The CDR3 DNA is TGTGCCTGGAGTGCGGACATGTCTGGGGCCAACGTCCTGACTTTC. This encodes CAWSADMSGANVLTF.

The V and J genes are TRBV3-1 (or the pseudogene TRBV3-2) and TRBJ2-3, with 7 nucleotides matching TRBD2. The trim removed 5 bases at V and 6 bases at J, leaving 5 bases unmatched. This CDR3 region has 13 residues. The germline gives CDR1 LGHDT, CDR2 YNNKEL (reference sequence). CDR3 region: CASSSLARDTQYF. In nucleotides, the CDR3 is TGTGCCAGCAGCTCACTAGCGAGGGATACGCAGTATTTT.

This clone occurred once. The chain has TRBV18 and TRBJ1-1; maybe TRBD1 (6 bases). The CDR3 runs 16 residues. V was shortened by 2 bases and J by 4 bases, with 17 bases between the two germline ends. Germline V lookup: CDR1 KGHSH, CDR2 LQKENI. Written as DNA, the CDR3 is TGTGCCAGCTCACCAGACTCCCCAGGGGCGGGCACTGAAGCTTTCTTT. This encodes CASSPDSPGAGTEAFF.

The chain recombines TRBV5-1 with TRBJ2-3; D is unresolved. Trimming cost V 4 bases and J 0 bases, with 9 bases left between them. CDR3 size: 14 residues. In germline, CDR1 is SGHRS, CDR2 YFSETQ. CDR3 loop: CASSTLGSTDTQYF. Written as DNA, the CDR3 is TGCGCCAGCAGCACTTTGGGTAGCACAGATACGCAGTATTTT.

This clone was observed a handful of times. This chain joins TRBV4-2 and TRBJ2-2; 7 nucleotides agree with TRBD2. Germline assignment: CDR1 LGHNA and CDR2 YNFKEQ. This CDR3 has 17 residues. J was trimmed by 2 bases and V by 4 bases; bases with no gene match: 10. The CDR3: CASSPYTSEDNTGELFF. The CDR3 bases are TGTGCCAGCAGCCCTTATACTAGCGAAGACAACACCGGGGAGCTGTTTTTT.

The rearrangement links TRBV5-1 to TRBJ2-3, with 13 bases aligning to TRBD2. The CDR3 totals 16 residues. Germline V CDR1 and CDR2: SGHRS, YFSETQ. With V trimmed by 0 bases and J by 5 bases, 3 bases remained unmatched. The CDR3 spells CASSLGTSGSLDTQYF. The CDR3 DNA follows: TGCGCCAGCAGCTTGGGGACTAGCGGGAGTTTAGATACGCAGTATTTT.